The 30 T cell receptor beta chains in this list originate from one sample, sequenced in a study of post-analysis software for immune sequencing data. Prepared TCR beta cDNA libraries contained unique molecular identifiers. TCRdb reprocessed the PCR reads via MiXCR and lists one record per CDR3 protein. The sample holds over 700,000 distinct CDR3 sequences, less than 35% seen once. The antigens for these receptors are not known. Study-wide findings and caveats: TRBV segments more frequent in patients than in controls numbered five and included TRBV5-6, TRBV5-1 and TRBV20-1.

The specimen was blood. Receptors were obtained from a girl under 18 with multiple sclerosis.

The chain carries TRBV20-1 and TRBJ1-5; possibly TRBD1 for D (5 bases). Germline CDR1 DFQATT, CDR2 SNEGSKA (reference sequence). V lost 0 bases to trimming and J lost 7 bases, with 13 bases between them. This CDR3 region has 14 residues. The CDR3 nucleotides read TGCAGTGCTAGAGATTCGCCCCGGGGGCAGCCCCAGCATTTT. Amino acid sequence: CSARDSPRGQPQHF.

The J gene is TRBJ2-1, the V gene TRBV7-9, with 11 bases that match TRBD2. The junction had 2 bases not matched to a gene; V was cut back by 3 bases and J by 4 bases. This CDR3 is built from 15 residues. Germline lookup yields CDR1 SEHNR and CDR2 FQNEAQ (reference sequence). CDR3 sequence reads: CASSFGTSGYNEQFF. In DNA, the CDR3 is TGTGCCAGCAGCTTCGGGACTAGCGGTTACAATGAGCAGTTCTTC. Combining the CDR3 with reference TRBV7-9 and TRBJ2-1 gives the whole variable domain DTGVSQNPRHKITKRGQNVTFRCDPISEHNRLYWYRQTLGQGPEFLTYFQNEAQLEKSRLLSDRFSAERPKGSFSTLEIQRTEQGDSAMYLCASSFGTSGYNEQFFGPGTRLTVL.

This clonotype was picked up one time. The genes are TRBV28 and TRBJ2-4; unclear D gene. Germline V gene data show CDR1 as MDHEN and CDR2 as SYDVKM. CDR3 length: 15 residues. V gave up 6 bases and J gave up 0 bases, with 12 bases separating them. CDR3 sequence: CASRRAAQAKNIQYF. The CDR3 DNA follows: TGTGCCAGCAGACGGGCCGCTCAAGCCAAAAACATTCAGTACTTC. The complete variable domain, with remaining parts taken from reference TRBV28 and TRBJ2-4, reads DVKVTQSSRYLVKRTGEKVFLECVQDMDHENMFWYRQDPGLGLRLIYFSYDVKMKEKGDIPEGYSVSREKKERFSLILESASTNQTSMYLCASRRAAQAKNIQYFGAGTRLSVL.

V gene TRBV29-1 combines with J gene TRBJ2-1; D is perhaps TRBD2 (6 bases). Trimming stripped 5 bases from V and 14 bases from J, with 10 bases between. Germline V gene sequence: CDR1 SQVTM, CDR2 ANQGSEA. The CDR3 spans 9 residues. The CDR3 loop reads CSVFPGEFF. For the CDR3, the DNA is TGCAGCGTTTTCCCGGGGGAGTTCTTC.

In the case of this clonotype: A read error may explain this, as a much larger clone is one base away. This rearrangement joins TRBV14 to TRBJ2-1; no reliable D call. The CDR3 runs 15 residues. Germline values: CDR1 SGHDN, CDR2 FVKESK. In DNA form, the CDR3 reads TGTACCAGCAGCCAAACATTCTTCTCCTACAATGAGCAGTTCTTC. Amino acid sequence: CTSSQTFFSYNEQFF.

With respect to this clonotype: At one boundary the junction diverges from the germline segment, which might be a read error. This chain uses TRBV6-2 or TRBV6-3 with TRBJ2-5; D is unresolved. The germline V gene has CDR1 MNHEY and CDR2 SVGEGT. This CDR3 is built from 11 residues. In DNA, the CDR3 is TGTGCCAGCAGTCCCCTCTACGAGCAGGACTTC. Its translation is CASSPLYEQDF.

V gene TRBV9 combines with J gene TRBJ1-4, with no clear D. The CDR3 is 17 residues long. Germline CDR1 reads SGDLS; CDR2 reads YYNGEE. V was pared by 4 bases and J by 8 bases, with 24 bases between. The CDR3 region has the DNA TGTGCCAGCAGCCTAGCTCTCCGGCAGGCAAGCGGGGAAAAACTGTTTTTT. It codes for CASSLALRQASGEKLFF.

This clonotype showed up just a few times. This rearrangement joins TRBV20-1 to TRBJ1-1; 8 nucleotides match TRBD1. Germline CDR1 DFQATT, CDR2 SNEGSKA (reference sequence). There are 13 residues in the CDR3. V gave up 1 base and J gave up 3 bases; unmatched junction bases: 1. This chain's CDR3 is CSARVTGDTEAFF. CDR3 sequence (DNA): TGCAGTGCTAGAGTGACAGGGGACACTGAAGCTTTCTTT.

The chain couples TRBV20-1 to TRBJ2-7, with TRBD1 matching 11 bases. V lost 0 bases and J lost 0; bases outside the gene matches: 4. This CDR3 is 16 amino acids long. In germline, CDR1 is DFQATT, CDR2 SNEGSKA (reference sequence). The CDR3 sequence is CSARDSGTGGSYEQYF. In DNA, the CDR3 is TGCAGTGCTAGAGACAGTGGGACAGGGGGCTCCTACGAGCAGTACTTC.

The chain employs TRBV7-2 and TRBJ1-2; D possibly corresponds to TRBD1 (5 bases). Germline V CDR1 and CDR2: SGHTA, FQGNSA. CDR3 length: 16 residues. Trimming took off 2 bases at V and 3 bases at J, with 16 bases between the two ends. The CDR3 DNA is TGTGCCAGCAGCTTAAATGGGGCCAGGTCGGACTATGGCTACACCTTC. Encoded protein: CASSLNGARSDYGYTF.

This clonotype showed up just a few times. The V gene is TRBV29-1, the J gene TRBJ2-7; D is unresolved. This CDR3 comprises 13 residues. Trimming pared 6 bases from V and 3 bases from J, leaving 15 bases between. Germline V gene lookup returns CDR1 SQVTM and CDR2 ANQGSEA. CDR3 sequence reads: CSVSPQRHYEQYF. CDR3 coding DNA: TGCAGCGTCTCCCCCCAGCGCCACTACGAGCAGTACTTC.

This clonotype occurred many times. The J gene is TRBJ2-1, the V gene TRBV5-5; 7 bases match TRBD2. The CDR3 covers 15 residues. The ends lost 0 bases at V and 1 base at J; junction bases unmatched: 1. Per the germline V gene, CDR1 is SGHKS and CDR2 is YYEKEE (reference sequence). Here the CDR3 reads CASSLGLASYNEQFF. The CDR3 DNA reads TGTGCCAGCAGCTTGGGACTAGCATCCTACAATGAGCAGTTCTTC.

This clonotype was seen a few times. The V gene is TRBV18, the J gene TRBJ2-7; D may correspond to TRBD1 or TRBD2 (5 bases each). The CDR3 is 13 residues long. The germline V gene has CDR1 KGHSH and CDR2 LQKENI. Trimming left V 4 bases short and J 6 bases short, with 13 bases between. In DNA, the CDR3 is TGTGCCAGCTCACTGGGCCAGGGAGCCGAGCAGTACTTC. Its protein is CASSLGQGAEQYF. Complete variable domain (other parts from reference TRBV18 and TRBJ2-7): NAGVMQNPRHLVRRRGQEARLRCSPMKGHSHVYWYRQLPEEGLKFMVYLQKENIIDESGMPKERFSAEFPKEGPSILRIQQVVRGDSAAYFCASSLGQGAEQYFGPGTRLTVT.

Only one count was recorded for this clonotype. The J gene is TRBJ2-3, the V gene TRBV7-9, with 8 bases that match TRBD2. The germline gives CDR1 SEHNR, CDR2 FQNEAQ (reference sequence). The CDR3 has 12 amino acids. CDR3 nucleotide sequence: TGTGCAGGCGGGAGGATTGCAGATACGCAGTATTTT. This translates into CAGGRIADTQYF.

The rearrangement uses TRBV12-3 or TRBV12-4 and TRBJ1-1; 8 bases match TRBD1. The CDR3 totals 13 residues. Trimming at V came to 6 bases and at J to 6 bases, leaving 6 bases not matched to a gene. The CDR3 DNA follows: TGTGCCAGCAGCTCGACAGGGGCGGCTGAAGCTTTCTTT. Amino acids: CASSSTGAAEAFF.

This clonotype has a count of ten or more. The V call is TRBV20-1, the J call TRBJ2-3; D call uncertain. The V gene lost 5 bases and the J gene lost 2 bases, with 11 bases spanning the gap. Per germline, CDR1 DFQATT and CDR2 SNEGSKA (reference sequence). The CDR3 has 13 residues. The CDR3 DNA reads TGCAGTGCTCCTACACTCTCCACAGATACGCAGTATTTT. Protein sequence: CSAPTLSTDTQYF.

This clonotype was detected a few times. CDR3 amino acids: CASSLAEGSPYEQYF. In DNA, the CDR3 is TGTGCCAGCAGCTTAGCTGAGGGATCCCCCTACGAGCAGTACTTC. The chain carries TRBV11-2 and TRBJ2-7; D might be TRBD2 (5 bases). Germline V lookup: CDR1 SGHAT, CDR2 FQNNGV. V was trimmed by 1 base and J by 2 bases, leaving 12 bases between them. CDR3 size: 15 residues.

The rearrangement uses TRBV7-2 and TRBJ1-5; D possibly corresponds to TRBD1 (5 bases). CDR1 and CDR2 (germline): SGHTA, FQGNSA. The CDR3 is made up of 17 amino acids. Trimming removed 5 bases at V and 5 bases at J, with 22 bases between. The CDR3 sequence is CASSPRRRGGADQPQHF. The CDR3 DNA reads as TGTGCCAGCAGCCCACGCCGAAGGGGAGGCGCAGATCAGCCCCAGCATTTT.

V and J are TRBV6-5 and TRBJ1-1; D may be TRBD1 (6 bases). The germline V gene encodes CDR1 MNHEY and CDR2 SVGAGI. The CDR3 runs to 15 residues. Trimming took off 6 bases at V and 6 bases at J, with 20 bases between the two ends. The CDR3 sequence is CASSHNLQGTSEAFF. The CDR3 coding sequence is TGTGCCAGCAGCCACAATCTACAGGGAACGTCTGAAGCTTTCTTT.

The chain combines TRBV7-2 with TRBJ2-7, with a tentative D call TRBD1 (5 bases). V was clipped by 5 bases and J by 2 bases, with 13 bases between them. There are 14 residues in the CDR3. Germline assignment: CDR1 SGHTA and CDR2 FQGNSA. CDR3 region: CASSPIWGPYEQYF. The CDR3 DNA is TGTGCCAGCAGCCCCATTTGGGGCCCCTACGAGCAGTACTTC. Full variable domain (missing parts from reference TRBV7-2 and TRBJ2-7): GAGVSQSPSNKVTEKGKDVELRCDPISGHTALYWYRQSLGQGLEFLIYFQGNSAPDKSGLPSDRFSAERTGGSVSTLTIQRTQQEDSAVYLCASSPIWGPYEQYFGPGTRLTVT.

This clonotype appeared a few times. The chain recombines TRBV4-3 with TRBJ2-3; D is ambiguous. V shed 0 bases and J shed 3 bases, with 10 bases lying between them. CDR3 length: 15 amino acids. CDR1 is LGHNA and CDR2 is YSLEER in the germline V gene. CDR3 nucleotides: TGCGCCAGCAGCCAAGATCGAGTGGAGACAGATACGCAGTATTTT. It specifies CASSQDRVETDTQYF.

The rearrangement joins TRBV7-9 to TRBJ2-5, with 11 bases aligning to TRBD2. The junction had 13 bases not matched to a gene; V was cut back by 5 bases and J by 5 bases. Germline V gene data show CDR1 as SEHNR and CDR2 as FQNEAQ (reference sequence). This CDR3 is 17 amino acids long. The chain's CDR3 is CASSPLHSGRAGETQYF. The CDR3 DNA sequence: TGTGCCAGCAGCCCCCTACATAGCGGGAGGGCTGGGGAGACCCAGTACTTC.

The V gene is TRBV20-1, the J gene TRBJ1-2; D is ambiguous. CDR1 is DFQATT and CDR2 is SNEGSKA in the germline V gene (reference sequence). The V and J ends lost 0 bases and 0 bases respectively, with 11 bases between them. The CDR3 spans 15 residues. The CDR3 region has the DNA TGCAGTGCTAGAGATCTCAACTATACTAACTATGGCTACACCTTC. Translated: CSARDLNYTNYGYTF.

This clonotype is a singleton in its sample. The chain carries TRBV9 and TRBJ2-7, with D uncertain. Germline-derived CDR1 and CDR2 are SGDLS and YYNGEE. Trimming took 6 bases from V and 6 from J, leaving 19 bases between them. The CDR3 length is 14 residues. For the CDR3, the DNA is TGTGCCAGCATCGTGGCGCCTGGCGATCGCGAGCAGTACTTC. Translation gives CASIVAPGDREQYF. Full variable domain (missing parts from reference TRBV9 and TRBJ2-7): DSGVTQTPKHLITATGQRVTLRCSPRSGDLSVYWYQQSLDQGLQFLIQYYNGEERAKGNILERFSAQQFPDLHSELNLSSLELGDSALYFCASIVAPGDREQYFGPGTRLTVT.

The CDR3 here is CSADLAGRSDTQYF. The DNA of the CDR3 is TGCAGTGCAGATCTAGCGGGGAGATCAGATACGCAGTATTTT. This chain links TRBV20-1 with TRBJ2-3; 9 nucleotides agree with TRBD2. Unmatched junction bases numbered 8, after V lost 6 bases and J lost 4 bases. CDR1 and CDR2 (germline): DFQATT, SNEGSKA (reference sequence). The CDR3 has 14 amino acids.

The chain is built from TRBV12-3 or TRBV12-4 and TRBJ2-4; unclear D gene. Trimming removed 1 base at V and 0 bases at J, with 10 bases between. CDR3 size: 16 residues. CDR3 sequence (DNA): TGTGCCAGCAGTTTAGGACCCGTGGTAGCCAAAAACATTCAGTACTTC. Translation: CASSLGPVVAKNIQYF.

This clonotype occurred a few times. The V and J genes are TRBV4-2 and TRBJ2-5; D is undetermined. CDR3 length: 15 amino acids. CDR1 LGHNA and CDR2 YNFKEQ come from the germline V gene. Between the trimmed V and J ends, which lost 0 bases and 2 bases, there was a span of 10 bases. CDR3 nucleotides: TGTGCCAGCAGCCAAGAAGAGCGACCTCAAGAGACCCAGTACTTC. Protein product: CASSQEERPQETQYF.

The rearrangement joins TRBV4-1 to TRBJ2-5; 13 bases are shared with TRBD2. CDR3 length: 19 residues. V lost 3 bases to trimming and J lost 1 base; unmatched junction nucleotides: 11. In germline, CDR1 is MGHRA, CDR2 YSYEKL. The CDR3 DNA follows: TGCGCCAGCAGCCACCCGGGACTAGCGGGGCCCGTAGGCCAAGAGACCCAGTACTTC. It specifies CASSHPGLAGPVGQETQYF.

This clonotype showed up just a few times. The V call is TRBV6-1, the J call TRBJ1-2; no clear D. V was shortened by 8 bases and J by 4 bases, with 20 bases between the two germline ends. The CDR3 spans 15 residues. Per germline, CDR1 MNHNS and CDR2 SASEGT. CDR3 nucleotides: TGTGCCAGCGGTGGTGATAGGGTATATACCTATGGCTACACCTTC. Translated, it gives CASGGDRVYTYGYTF.

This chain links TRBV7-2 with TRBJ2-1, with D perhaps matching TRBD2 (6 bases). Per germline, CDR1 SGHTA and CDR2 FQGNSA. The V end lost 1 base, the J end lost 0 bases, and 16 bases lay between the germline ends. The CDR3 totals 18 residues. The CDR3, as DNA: TGTGCCAGCAGCTTAGTGGCTTTGGCGGGGCGCTCCTACAATGAGCAGTTCTTC. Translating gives CASSLVALAGRSYNEQFF. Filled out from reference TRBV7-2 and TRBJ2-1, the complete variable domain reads GAGVSQSPSNKVTEKGKDVELRCDPISGHTALYWYRQSLGQGLEFLIYFQGNSAPDKSGLPSDRFSAERTGGSVSTLTIQRTQQEDSAVYLCASSLVALAGRSYNEQFFGPGTRLTVL.